Following are 20 T cell receptor beta chains from one sample sequenced in a study of read filtering for tumor transcriptome and immune sequencing (dated by TCRdb to about 2020). TCRdb lists the instrument as Illumina HiSeq 4000. Starting from about 400 ng RNA, TCR libraries were constructed with the Immunoverse kit using molecular barcoded adaptors that cover the alpha/delta and beta/gamma chains. The public reads were run again by TCRdb, first through fastp at Q25 and then through MiXCR, and only productive beta chains were kept. For every CDR3 protein sequence, its rows merge into one entry that carries the most common genes and DNA. Across this sample there are approximately 43,000 distinct CDR3 sequences, with roughly 12% seen only once. Roughly 30% of the sample is taken by the ten largest. The specimen was a population of CD138-negative cells sorted from bone marrow. The cell subset or site label of this sample denotes: bone marrow mononuclear cells depleted of CD138+ plasma/myeloma cells by negative magnetic selection. The receptors were gathered from a donor at least 40 years old with multiple myeloma.

In its sample, this clonotype was seen many times. The gene calls are TRBV29-1 and TRBJ1-4; the match to TRBD1 covers 8 bases. Germline V gene data show CDR1 as SQVTM and CDR2 as ANQGSEA. The CDR3 spans 16 residues. V lost 0 bases, J lost 3 bases, and 6 bases stayed unmatched. Here the CDR3 reads CSVEEGGTGSNEKLFF. CDR3 nucleotides: TGCAGCGTTGAAGAGGGGGGGACAGGATCTAATGAAAAACTGTTTTTT.

Ten or more counts support this clonotype. In nucleotides, the CDR3 is TGTGCCAGCAGCTTTAGTGCGTATCAGCCCCAGCATTTT. Its translation: CASSFSAYQPQHF. This chain links TRBV7-2 with TRBJ1-5; D is unresolved. Germline assignment: CDR1 SGHTA and CDR2 FQGNSA. This CDR3 contains 13 residues. V lost 3 bases and J 5 bases, leaving 8 bases between the germline ends.

The gene calls are TRBV11-2 and TRBJ2-7; 8 positions agree with TRBD2. V shed 1 base, J shed 3 bases, and the junction held 2 bases outside the gene matches. CDR1 SGHAT and CDR2 FQNNGV come from the germline V gene. The CDR3 has 14 residues. The CDR3 region has the DNA TGTGCCAGCAGCTTAGCGGGAGGGGACTACGAGCAGTACTTC. Translating gives CASSLAGGDYEQYF.

With regard to this clonotype: A much larger clone is a single base away; this may be a read error. The rearrangement links TRBV7-8 to TRBJ2-1, with TRBD2 identical over 10 bases. The V segment lost 4 bases and the J segment 9 bases; nucleotides outside the gene matches: 9. Germline CDR1 SGHVS, CDR2 FQNEAQ. The CDR3 consists of 15 residues. The CDR3 nucleotides read TGTGCCAGCAGCTCAGGACTAGCGGCAGTAAGTGAGCAGTTCTTC. It encodes CASSSGLAAVSEQFF.

The chain joins TRBV30 to TRBJ2-1; D is undetermined. Deletions cut 0 bases from V and 8 bases from J, with 5 bases between. CDR1 GTSNPN and CDR2 SVGIG come from the germline V gene (reference sequence). This CDR3 comprises 11 residues. CDR3 coding DNA: TGTGCCTGGAGTGTACAATATGAGCAGTTCTTC. This translates into CAWSVQYEQFF.

This clonotype was seen many times. The gene calls are TRBV24-1 and TRBJ2-1; 7 bases are a match to TRBD1. Unmatched junction bases numbered 5, after V lost 6 bases and J lost 1 base. The CDR3 has 15 residues. Germline V gene sequence: CDR1 KGHDR, CDR2 SFDVKD. The CDR3 DNA follows: TGTGCCACCAGTCCAGCAGGGGGATCCTACAATGAGCAGTTCTTC. Translated: CATSPAGGSYNEQFF.

The table lists this clonotype with many counts. The genes are TRBV5-6 and TRBJ2-1, with 11 bases aligning to TRBD2. This CDR3 is 16 amino acids long. With V trimmed by 4 bases and J by 3 bases, 6 bases remained unmatched. CDR1 is SGHDT, CDR2 YYEEEE, per germline. This CDR3 reads CASSSGGLAVYNEQFF. The CDR3, as DNA: TGTGCCAGCAGCAGTGGGGGACTAGCGGTCTACAATGAGCAGTTCTTC.

In this sample, this clonotype turned up many times. V is TRBV30 and J is TRBJ2-3; 10 positions match TRBD2. The junction had 15 bases not matched to a gene; V was cut back by 4 bases and J by 2 bases. Per germline, CDR1 GTSNPN and CDR2 SVGIG (reference sequence). CDR3 length equals 18 residues. The CDR3 DNA reads TGTGCCTGGACCCAAGGCTTCGGAAGCGGGAGGGCCACAGATACGCAGTATTTT. This codes for CAWTQGFGSGRATDTQYF.

The sample holds many counts of this clonotype. The genes are TRBV6-5 and TRBJ2-1; tentatively, D is TRBD2 (6 bases). The germline V gene encodes CDR1 MNHEY and CDR2 SVGAGI. CDR3 length: 13 residues. Trimming left V 7 bases short and J 9 bases short, with 16 bases between. The CDR3 protein is CASTKPGLGEQFF. CDR3 coding DNA: TGTGCCAGCACCAAGCCGGGACTTGGTGAGCAGTTCTTC.

This clonotype was counted ten times or more. The chain uses TRBV5-1 and TRBJ2-1; TRBD1 aligns across 8 bases. This CDR3 contains 13 residues. Trimming took 1 base from V and 9 from J; bases not matched to a gene: 3. Germline CDR1 is SGHRS and CDR2 is YFSETQ. CDR3 protein: CASSLTGGSEQFF. The CDR3 DNA reads TGCGCCAGCAGCTTGACAGGGGGAAGTGAGCAGTTCTTC.

This clonotype was detected many times. The chain combines TRBV7-9 with TRBJ1-5; 7 nucleotides match TRBD1. With V trimmed by 4 bases and J by 3 bases, 6 bases remained unmatched. CDR3 size: 15 residues. CDR1 is SEHNR, CDR2 FQNEAQ, per germline (reference sequence). CDR3 coding DNA: TGTGCCAGCAGCTACGATGGACAGGCCAATCAGCCCCAGCATTTT. Its protein is CASSYDGQANQPQHF.

In this sample, this clonotype turned up many times. V and J are TRBV12-5 and TRBJ2-7, with 14 positions matching TRBD2. Trimming took 0 bases from V and 2 from J; bases not matched to a gene: 12. CDR3 length: 20 residues. Germline V gene data show CDR1 as LGHNT and CDR2 as FRNRAP. The chain's CDR3 is CASGLVQRGLAGVSAYEQYF. The CDR3 bases are TGTGCTAGTGGTTTGGTACAACGGGGACTAGCGGGAGTTTCCGCCTACGAGCAGTACTTC. Supplemented by reference TRBV12-5 and TRBJ2-7, the full variable domain reads DARVTQTPRHKVTEMGQEVTMRCQPILGHNTVFWYRQTMMQGLELLAYFRNRAPLDDSGMPKDRFSAEMPDATLATLKIQPSEPRDSAVYFCASGLVQRGLAGVSAYEQYFGPGTRLTVT.

At least ten counts were recorded for this clonotype. CDR3 loop: CASSQDPRTSGDTDTQYF. CDR3 nucleotide sequence: TGCGCCAGCAGCCAAGACCCCCGGACTAGCGGAGACACAGATACGCAGTATTTT. The rearrangement links TRBV4-3 to TRBJ2-3; 10 bases line up with TRBD2. The junction had 8 bases not matched to a gene; V was cut back by 0 bases and J by 2 bases. The CDR3 loop spans 18 amino acids. Germline CDR1 reads LGHNA; CDR2 reads YSLEER.

A remark on this clonotype: Given a far larger clone just one base away, this is likely a sequencing read error. The chain employs TRBV5-8 and TRBJ1-1; no clear D gene. Germline V gene lookup returns CDR1 SGHTS and CDR2 YDEGEE. The CDR3 contains 15 residues. CDR3 region: CVSSLEGFGNTEAFF. For the CDR3, the DNA is TGTGTCAGCAGCTTGGAAGGGTTTGGGAACACTGAAGCTTTCTTT.

This clonotype was picked up many times. The rearrangement joins TRBV5-1 to TRBJ2-5; D may be TRBD1 (6 bases). The germline V gene encodes CDR1 SGHRS and CDR2 YFSETQ. The CDR3 totals 14 residues. The V gene lost 3 bases and the J gene lost 1 base, with 10 bases spanning the gap. In nucleotides, the CDR3 is TGCGCCAGCAGCTCTGGACAGCGCCAAGAGACCCAGTACTTC. Amino acid sequence: CASSSGQRQETQYF.

The sample holds many counts of this clonotype. V gene TRBV7-9 combines with J gene TRBJ2-7; D call uncertain. Germline CDR1 reads SEHNR; CDR2 reads FQNEAQ (reference sequence). V shed 1 base and J shed 3 bases, with 7 bases lying between them. The length of the CDR3 is 13 residues. DNA of the CDR3: TGTGCCAGCAGCTTAGGCGTGGGCTACGAGCAGTACTTC. Translation: CASSLGVGYEQYF.

The chain recombines TRBV20-1 with TRBJ2-3; 8 positions match TRBD2. Germline loops: CDR1 DFQATT, CDR2 SNEGSKA (reference sequence). V lost 5 bases to trimming and J lost 4 bases; unmatched junction nucleotides: 11. This CDR3 is 15 amino acids long. DNA of the CDR3: TGCAGTGCTCCTCGGACTAGCCTTGGGGCAGATACGCAGTATTTT. Protein: CSAPRTSLGADTQYF.

This chain connects TRBV7-3 to TRBJ2-1; D perhaps matches TRBD2 (6 bases). Trimming stripped 6 bases from V and 0 bases from J, with 12 bases between. The germline V gene encodes CDR1 SGHTA and CDR2 FQGTGA. The CDR3 sequence is 15 residues long. The CDR3 nucleotides are TGTGCCAGCAGGGTTAGCGGCAGCTCCTACAATGAGCAGTTCTTC. This translates into CASRVSGSSYNEQFF.

The sample holds many counts of this clonotype. This sequence joins TRBV12-3 or TRBV12-4 and TRBJ1-5, with unresolved D. This CDR3 is built from 12 residues. V dropped 2 bases and J dropped 6 bases, with 5 bases sitting between them. The CDR3 DNA is TGTGCCAGCAGTTTAAATCTTCAGCCCCAGCATTTT. It codes for CASSLNLQPQHF.

Many counts were recorded for this clonotype. The V gene is TRBV29-1, the J gene TRBJ2-2; D gene uncertain. This CDR3 is 13 amino acids long. Per the germline V gene, CDR1 is SQVTM and CDR2 is ANQGSEA. V gave up 5 bases and J gave up 1 base, with 8 bases separating them. The CDR3 reads CSVRGQNTGELFF. CDR3 nucleotides: TGCAGCGTTCGTGGTCAGAACACCGGGGAGCTGTTTTTT.